These T cell receptor beta chains were read from a single sample in a study of blood T cell repertoires in COVID-19. TCRdb's table, derived via immunoSEQ multiplex PCR, lists solely in-frame clones and lacks some. The table lists a few hundred thousand clones, 90% of them singletons. The sequenced material came from peripheral blood. The source of these receptors is a woman between 40 and 50 years old with COVID-19, enrolled during active disease. Both conserved end residues are part of each CDR3.

j_call | v_call | cdr3_aa
TRBJ2-3 | TRBV5-1 | CASSLDPVSSGVAQYF
TRBJ2-3 | TRBV7-2 | CASSKDRGTDTQYF
TRBJ2-3 | TRBV3-1/TRBV3-2 | CASSPRGTGDGTQYF
TRBJ2-7 | TRBV7-2 | CASSLAPYYEQYF
TRBJ2-5 | TRBV7-3 | CASSPSSGRGEETQYF
TRBJ2-7 | TRBV5-1 | CASSLEFTLASYEQYF
TRBJ1-5 | TRBV7-2 | CASSSDRAHQPQHF
TRBJ1-4 | TRBV6-5 | CASSMTGNDEKLFF
TRBJ1-5 | TRBV28 | CASPNSNQPQHF
TRBJ2-1 | TRBV3-1/TRBV3-2 | CASSQDVSGGEQFF
TRBJ2-1 | TRBV30 | CAWDSYLYNEQFF
TRBJ2-7 | TRBV20-1 | CSASDGAPYEQYF
TRBJ1-5 | TRBV7-2 | CASSLLGGHLGTQHF
TRBJ2-2 | TRBV9 | CASSVDSANTGELFF
TRBJ1-1 | TRBV7-2 | CASSSRQGRMAEAFF
TRBJ2-3 | TRBV3-1/TRBV3-2 | CASSQGTGRTDTQYF
TRBJ2-3 | TRBV12-3/TRBV12-4 | CASGLAGEDTQYF
TRBJ2-5 | TRBV28 | CASSSLDRVIESAGRETQYF
TRBJ1-2 | TRBV28 | CASRGQSLYGYTF
TRBJ1-4 | TRBV5-4 | CASSLKGGNEKLFF
TRBJ2-5 | TRBV7-9 | CASSSGTYVETQYF
TRBJ2-1 | TRBV5-3 | CARSGLEQFF
TRBJ1-1 | TRBV29-1 | CSASGDNTEAFF
TRBJ1-2 | TRBV23-1 | CASRIGSDRAGYTF
TRBJ2-7 | TRBV24-1 | CATSDDNSRPYEQYF